Listed here are 18 T cell receptor beta chains from one sample, sequenced in a study of control samples from healthy donors and cancer patients. Sequencing was performed with immunoSEQ multiplex PCR; in TCRdb, only in-frame clones are kept and a portion is missing. The sample records some 150,000 clones, over 90% being singletons. Specimen: blood. The receptors originated from a man in his forties or fifties in good health.

This chain uses TRBV5-1 with TRBJ2-3; 13 nucleotides line up with TRBD2. The J segment lost 4 bases and the V segment lost 4 bases, leaving 6 bases of the junction unmatched. The CDR3 is made up of 16 amino acids. Germline V gene lookup returns CDR1 SGHRS and CDR2 YFSETQ. CDR3 nucleotide sequence: TGCGCCAGCAGCCTAGGACTAGCGGGAGTCCCAGATACGCAGTATTTT. It translates to CASSLGLAGVPDTQYF.

The rearrangement joins TRBV10-2 to TRBJ2-3; D is unclear. The CDR3 is 16 amino acids. The V end was cut by 1 base, the J end by 2 bases, with 13 bases between. The germline V gene encodes CDR1 WSHSY and CDR2 SAAADI. In DNA form, the CDR3 reads TGCGCCAGCAGTGAGTACGGGTCAACCCTCACAGATACGCAGTATTTT. This gives the protein CASSEYGSTLTDTQYF.

Only one count was recorded for this clone. The V and J genes are TRBV3-1 (or the pseudogene TRBV3-2) and TRBJ1-2; no definite D call. Germline CDR1 and CDR2: LGHDT and YNNKEL (reference sequence). The length of the CDR3 is 14 residues. V shed 3 bases and J shed 6 bases, with 14 bases lying between them. The CDR3 nucleotides are TGTGCCAGCAGCCAGGTGTTCCGGGGAGATGGCTACACCTTC. It translates to CASSQVFRGDGYTF.

This clone was detected once. V usage is TRBV4-1 and J usage is TRBJ1-5; D may be TRBD1 (5 bases). V dropped 4 bases and J dropped 1 base, with 14 bases sitting between them. The CDR3 consists of 16 residues. Germline assignment: CDR1 MGHRA and CDR2 YSYEKL. CDR3 in DNA: TGCGCCAGCAGCCGAGCCGGGACGCTGAGCAATCAGCCCCAGCATTTT. Translated: CASSRAGTLSNQPQHF.

The chain joins TRBV18 to TRBJ2-1; D uncertain. The CDR3 extends over 15 amino acids. The V end lost 2 bases, the J end lost 2 bases, and 10 bases lay between the germline ends. CDR1 and CDR2 from the germline V gene are KGHSH and LQKENI. DNA for the CDR3: TGTGCCAGCTCACCATCGAGGTCTACCTACAATGAGCAGTTCTTC. It specifies CASSPSRSTYNEQFF.

The chain is built from TRBV28 and TRBJ2-7, with D perhaps TRBD1 (5 bases). Germline V CDR1 and CDR2: MDHEN, SYDVKM. The germline V and J ends were trimmed by 5 bases and 2 bases, with 13 bases remaining between them. This CDR3 spans 14 amino acids. CDR3 DNA sequence: TGTGCCAGCAGTCAAGCGACAGTCCCCTACGAGCAGTACTTC. Translated, it gives CASSQATVPYEQYF.

The genes are TRBV5-1 and TRBJ2-5, with 12 bases that match TRBD1. This CDR3 spans 14 amino acids. Germline V gives CDR1 SGHRS, CDR2 YFSETQ. The ends lost 4 bases at V and 4 bases at J; junction bases unmatched: 2. The CDR3: CASSRGQGAETQYF. In DNA, the CDR3 is TGCGCCAGCAGCCGGGGACAGGGGGCAGAGACCCAGTACTTC.

The rearrangement links TRBV5-1 to TRBJ1-4; D is uncertain. The CDR3 totals 14 residues. V gave up 5 bases and J gave up 0 bases, with 8 bases separating them. The germline V gene encodes CDR1 SGHRS and CDR2 YFSETQ. The CDR3, as DNA: TGCGCCAGCAGTCGAGGGTCAACTAATGAAAAACTGTTTTTT. Its translation: CASSRGSTNEKLFF.

The genes are TRBV7-9 and TRBJ1-6, with D hard to call. Trimming took off 3 bases at V and 10 bases at J, with 7 bases between the two ends. The CDR3 has 12 amino acids. CDR1 and CDR2 (germline): SEHNR, FQNEAQ (reference sequence). CDR3 loop: CASSLEASPLHF. The CDR3 nucleotides are TGTGCCAGCAGCTTGGAGGCCTCACCCCTCCACTTT.

This sequence joins TRBV6-5 and TRBJ2-7; D gene uncertain. CDR1 and CDR2 from the germline V gene are MNHEY and SVGAGI. Trimming shortened V by 5 bases and J by 1 base, and 9 bases separated the two germline ends. CDR3 length: 13 amino acids. The CDR3 DNA follows: TGTGCCAGCAGTACGGCCCTATCCTACGAGCAGTACTTC. Protein sequence: CASSTALSYEQYF.

The chain has TRBV29-1 and TRBJ2-1, with D perhaps TRBD2 (6 bases). Germline values: CDR1 SQVTM, CDR2 ANQGSEA. The ends were cut back, 1 base at V and 7 bases at J, with 11 bases in the middle. The CDR3 totals 13 residues. This chain's CDR3 is CSVEVRRGNEQFF. For the CDR3, the DNA is TGCAGCGTTGAAGTTAGACGGGGGAATGAGCAGTTCTTC.

The chain links TRBV11-2 to TRBJ2-1; no firm D call. Germline V gives CDR1 SGHAT, CDR2 FQNNGV. This CDR3 contains 16 residues. Between the trimmed V and J ends, which lost 5 bases and 0 bases, there was a span of 14 bases. CDR3 amino acids: CASSEFPGFSYNEQFF. DNA for the CDR3: TGTGCCAGCAGCGAGTTTCCGGGTTTCTCCTACAATGAGCAGTTCTTC.

The chain is built from TRBV28 and TRBJ2-5; no reliable D call. Between the trimmed V and J ends, which lost 2 bases and 5 bases, there was a span of 12 bases. The CDR3 consists of 14 residues. CDR1 and CDR2 (germline): MDHEN, SYDVKM. The CDR3 coding sequence is TGTGCCAGCAGTTTACCGCTAGTAGGGGAGACCCAGTACTTC. Protein product: CASSLPLVGETQYF.

The chain has TRBV11-2 and TRBJ2-7; D gene uncertain. The CDR3 loop spans 11 amino acids. Germline V gene lookup returns CDR1 SGHAT and CDR2 FQNNGV. Trimming took 7 bases from V and 8 from J, leaving 12 bases between them. CDR3 region: CASTRDRKQYF. The CDR3 nucleotides are TGTGCCAGCACCCGAGATAGGAAGCAGTACTTC. The full variable domain, its missing parts supplied by reference TRBV11-2 and TRBJ2-7, is EAGVAQSPRYKIIEKRQSVAFWCNPISGHATLYWYQQILGQGPKLLIQFQNNGVVDDSQLPKDRFSAERLKGVDSTLKIQPAKLEDSAVYLCASTRDRKQYFGPGTRLTVT.

The chain has TRBV27 and TRBJ2-1, with 11 bases identical to TRBD2. Germline V CDR1 and CDR2: MNHEY, SMNVEV (reference sequence). With V trimmed by 2 bases and J by 3 bases, 12 bases remained unmatched. The CDR3 consists of 19 residues. The CDR3 sequence: CASSLAWISGRAYYNEQFF. The CDR3 DNA reads as TGTGCCAGCAGTTTAGCTTGGATTAGCGGGAGGGCCTACTACAATGAGCAGTTCTTC.

The CDR3 nucleotides are TGCGCCAGCAGCCCCTCGGGACATATCTACGAGCAGTACTTC. Its translation: CASSPSGHIYEQYF. The genes are TRBV10-2 and TRBJ2-7; D is possibly TRBD1 (6 bases). CDR1 is WSHSY, CDR2 SAAADI, per germline. The CDR3 sequence is 14 residues long. The V end lost 6 bases, the J end lost 3 bases, and 15 bases lay between the germline ends.

This clone has just one count. CDR3 DNA: TGTGCCAGCAGTTTTCGACAGAGAGCCAACACTGAAGCTTTCTTT. Translated, it gives CASSFRQRANTEAFF. The chain carries TRBV27 and TRBJ1-1; possibly TRBD1 for D (5 bases). There are 15 residues in the CDR3. The germline CDR1 and CDR2 sequences are MNHEY and SMNVEV (reference sequence). V was shortened by 3 bases and J by 2 bases, with 13 bases between the two germline ends.

This clone was found a few times. The V gene is TRBV6-5, the J gene TRBJ2-2; D remains unclear. Trimming pared 7 bases from V and 1 base from J, leaving 13 bases between. Germline V gives CDR1 MNHEY, CDR2 SVGAGI. CDR3 length equals 15 residues. Written as DNA, the CDR3 is TGTGCCAGCATAGAGTTAGGTCGGAACACCGGGGAGCTGTTTTTT. The encoded protein is CASIELGRNTGELFF.